This TCR beta chain appears in the sequencing data of a study of beta chain features in type 1 diabetes. Points from the study as a whole: Moderately but significantly shorter TCRB CDR3s were found in Type 1 diabetes patients in all four CD4+ subsets.

This clone was observed a few times. Its antigen is unidentified. This specimen includes other DNA sequences encoding the same CDR3. Every isolated RNA sample was fully reverse transcribed, so sequencing captured expressed TCRB transcripts. Clones were sequenced by immunoSEQ multiplex PCR, and TCRdb holds only the in-frame ones, with some missing. The table lists over 200,000 clones, 9.5% to 13% of them singletons. Cells sorted by CD45RO/CCR7/CD25/CD127/CD95/CD27 comprised CD4+ naive, central memory, regulatory and stem cell-like memory cells. The CDR3 is made up of 11 amino acids. In germline, CDR1 is SGHDT, CDR2 YYEEEE. Trimming pared 2 bases from V and 7 bases from J, leaving 6 bases between.

This receptor was taken from a man aged 25-45 years with type 1 diabetes. The rearrangement links TRBV5-6 to TRBJ2-5; D is undetermined. The sample taken for sequencing was naive CD4+ T cells from blood. The CDR3 here is CASSFGGTQYF. As DNA, the CDR3 is TGTGCCAGCAGCTTCGGCGGGACCCAGTACTTC.